This T cell receptor beta chain was found in a study of T cell responses to AZD1222 COVID-19 vaccine. Whole-study findings and limits: As reported, nearly half of all spike-specific TCRs target variant regions that are unmutated.

Worth noting for this clone: Its antigen is undetermined.

Only in-frame clones appear in the TCRdb table, and some are missing; sequencing was by immunoSEQ multiplex PCR. The profile shows around 84,000 clones, roughly 85% of them singletons. Trimming took off 4 bases at V and 4 bases at J, with 10 bases between the two ends. CDR3 length equals 13 residues. Germline CDR1 reads SNHLY; CDR2 reads FYNNEI. This TCR was sampled from an adult in good health. The chain has TRBV2 and TRBJ1-2, with D possibly matching TRBD1 (5 bases). The specimen comprised peripheral blood, sampled on day 0 of AZD1222 vaccination. CDR3 coding DNA: TGTGCCAGCAGTGTGGGGCAGCTCTATGGCTACACCTTC. Amino acid sequence: CASSVGQLYGYTF.